This TCR beta chain is drawn from a study of blood T cells in healthy people across ages (dated by TCRdb to about 2015). Some background on the complete study: Template switching captured roughly one uniquely barcoded TCR beta cDNA molecule per two T cells in model experiments. Using deep sequencing normalized with unique cDNA molecular identifiers, the study measured how TCR beta repertoire diversity changes with age. Two additional independent replicas of 1 million unique cDNA reads from the same blood draw were analyzed for two donors (one aged 18 to 29 and one aged 80 or older). Donors of different ages were randomly distributed across sequencing lanes to avoid experimental bias. The donors were divided into four age groups: young (average roughly 17 years), middle-aged (approximately 42), aged (under 70) and long-lived (about 79). General conclusions and limits of the study: As age increased, observed TCR beta diversity per million T cells dropped in a roughly linear way, and a significant reduction was already evident by age 40. A strong correlation was found between observed TCR beta diversity and the percentage of naive T cells measured by flow cytometry. Compared with the aged group, the long-lived group had more naive CD4+ T cells, fewer expanded clones and increased TCR diversity, suggesting age selection. Estimates of total diversity based on one million sequenced T cells were regarded as lower bounds and as underestimates. Because donor CMV infection status was unknown, age-related changes in expanded clonotypes were potentially confounded. Conclusive comparison of naive and antigen-experienced compartments was prevented by the profiling of bulk unsorted PBMCs.

The donors were some 36 Caucasian individuals from Russia, aged roughly 6 to 90 years, who were systemically healthy. Around 10 milliliters of peripheral blood were drawn from each donor into EDTA-treated Vacutainer tubes. Ficoll-Paque density-gradient centrifugation was used to isolate PBMCs, with at least 7 million per sample. Total RNA was extracted from PBMCs with Trizol reagent, with at least 6 micrograms obtained per sample. For every donor, flow cytometry on a PBMC aliquot measured the percentage of naive CD45RAhigh/CD27high T cells. As concerns this clonotype: Its antigen is not yet known. Per-nucleotide qualities are absent, and no much larger clonotype sits a single base away.

The library was obtained by 5' RACE. The data were produced on an Illumina HiSeq 2500. A second 7 to 11 cycle PCR used a sample-barcoded 5' primer and a J-beta primer mix. Each TCR beta cDNA molecule received a unique molecular identifier from a template-switch 5' adaptor carrying 12 random nucleotides. Each sample yielded at least 2.5 million CDR3-containing paired-end reads. The Mint cDNA synthesis kit, primed by a TRBC-specific oligonucleotide, was used to synthesize first-strand cDNA from all RNA. Following uracil-DNA glycosylase treatment, a first 18-cycle PCR with universal primers M1SS and BC2_uni_R was performed on all cDNA. The source study handled its data this way. Each sample was normalized by randomly selecting 1 million high-quality reads, each carrying a distinct molecular identifier. Instead of being binned into consensus sequences, reads that shared molecular identifiers were thrown out. CDR3 identification, clonotype clustering and error correction used MiTCR with a Q25 quality threshold and the strictest error-elimination algorithm. A nonparametric unseen species model with Euler transformation was used to estimate lower-bound total TCR beta diversity. TCRdb cleaned the public reads at Q25 with fastp, built clones with MiXCR and kept in-frame beta chains. Every entry covers one CDR3 protein and lists the most common genes and DNA from its rows. These V and J calls are TCRdb output, not the study's own analysis. The sample contains about 1.5 million distinct CDR3 sequences, around two fifths of them found a single time. The ten largest clones add up to roughly 8.2% of the sample.

The CDR3 runs 15 amino acids, cysteine and phenylalanine included. The only DNA kept is the CDR3, 45 bases in frame from the first base. The germline V gene encodes CDR1 DFQATT and CDR2 SNEGSKA (reference sequence). The V and J ends are trimmed by 6 bases and 5 bases, leaving 21 bases between them. Sequenced sample: blood. The clonotype comes from a young woman in good health. This sequence uses TRBV20-1 and TRBJ2-3; a weak D assignment points to TRBD2 (6 bases agree). The nucleotides are TGCAGTGCGGGATGGGGGGACGTTATCATAGATACGCAGTATTTT. The encoded protein is CSAGWGDVIIDTQYF.